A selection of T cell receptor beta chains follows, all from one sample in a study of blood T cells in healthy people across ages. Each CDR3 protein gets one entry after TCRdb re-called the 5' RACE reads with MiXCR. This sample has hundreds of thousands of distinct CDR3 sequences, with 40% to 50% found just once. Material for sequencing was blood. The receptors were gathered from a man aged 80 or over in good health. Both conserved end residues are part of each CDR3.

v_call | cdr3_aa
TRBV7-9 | CASSLVSRNTEAFF
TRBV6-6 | CASSPATGAETQYF
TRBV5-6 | CASRLGQSGAPLHF
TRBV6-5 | CASRRGAGSPLHF
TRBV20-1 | CSAGRGLAGGSMGSNTQYF
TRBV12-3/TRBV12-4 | CASSATTGNHQPQHF
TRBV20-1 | CSVHTSGGLNEQFF
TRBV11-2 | CASSPIVRHNEKLFF
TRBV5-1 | CASSFSGAWFF
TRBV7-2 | CASSLVTGSNQPQHF
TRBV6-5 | CASSQQPDTQYF
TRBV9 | CASSRDRGANYGYTF
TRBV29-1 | CSVAVSGTKETQYF
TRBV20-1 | CSANSLAGAYNEQFF
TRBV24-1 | CATSDPLATQYF
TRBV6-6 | CASSYSQYNEQFF
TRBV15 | CATSRLQGAEAFF
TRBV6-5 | CASSYSRTGGLDNYGDTF
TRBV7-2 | CASSLDQGRVYGYTF
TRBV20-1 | CSARDQFRGDGYGYTF
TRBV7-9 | CASSQSPHDINEQFF
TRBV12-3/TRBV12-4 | CASSSKGARETQYF
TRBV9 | CASSVETGEQYF
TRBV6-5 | CASSYSRAETQYF
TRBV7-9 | CASSSQTGGGQPQHF
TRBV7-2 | CASGDRSYGYTF
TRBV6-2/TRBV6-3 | CASSYWQPTSYEQYF
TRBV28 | CASSSEASGNWEQFF
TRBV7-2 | CASSTQGAWGTEAFF
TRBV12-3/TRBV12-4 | CASSKGEAGNTQYF
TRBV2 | CASSETGLGGYGYTF
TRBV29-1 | CSASTVEDYEQYF
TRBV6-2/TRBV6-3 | CASSQERDSSLPRNIQYF
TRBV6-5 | CASSRWDRLNEQYF
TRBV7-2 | CASSSEGATTSSQFF
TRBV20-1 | CSASPIPGYQPQHF
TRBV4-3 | CASSQDLVGLNYGYTF
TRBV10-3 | CAISPVGFSGNTIYF
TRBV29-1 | CSVSTSSWDEQFF
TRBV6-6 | CASSRRDYRSSDTQYF
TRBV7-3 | CASSPTGDYYNEQFF
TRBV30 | CAWSVTDTQYF
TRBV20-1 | CSARGLETGELFF
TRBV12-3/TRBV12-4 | CASSPPQGRGYTF
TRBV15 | CATNLRFNNEQFF
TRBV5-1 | CASAGLTGNTEAFF
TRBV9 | CASMASESTDTQYF
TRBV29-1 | CSVGTTSTDMQYF
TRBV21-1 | CASSSSQGQRNNQPQHF
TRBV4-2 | CASSQEVGEFREQYF
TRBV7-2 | CASSLVGRAGNYEQYF
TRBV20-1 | CSASGSGRRVAEQFF
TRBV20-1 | CSARSVAEPTDTQYF
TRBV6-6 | CASGEGGSYEQYF
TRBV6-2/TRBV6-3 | CASSYFGTSHNEQFF
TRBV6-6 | CASSLPGGNTEAFF
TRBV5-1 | CASSLGTLALTDEQFF
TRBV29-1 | CSVVAGGVGYGYTF
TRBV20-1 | CSAEPDRGELFF